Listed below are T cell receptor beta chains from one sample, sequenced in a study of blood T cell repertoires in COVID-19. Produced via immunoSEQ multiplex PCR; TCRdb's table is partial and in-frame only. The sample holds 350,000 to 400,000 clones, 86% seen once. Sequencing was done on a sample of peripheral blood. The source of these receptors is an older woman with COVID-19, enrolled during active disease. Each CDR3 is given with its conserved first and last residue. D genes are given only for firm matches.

CAWSPLGQGADNSPLHF | TRBV30 | 17 | TRBJ1-6 | TRBD1
CAWSVTGNQPQHF | TRBV30 | 13 | TRBJ1-5 | -
CASRKQGMNTEAFF | TRBV6-5 | 14 | TRBJ1-1 | -
CASSLKGGGKNIQYF | TRBV7-3 | 15 | TRBJ2-4 | -
CASSPRLYRGDTQYF | TRBV9 | 15 | TRBJ2-3 | -
CASSLGVMNTEAFF | TRBV7-9 | 14 | TRBJ1-1 | -
CASSQITGEQYF | TRBV5-6 | 12 | TRBJ2-7 | -
CASSEDGDTDTQYF | TRBV6-1 | 14 | TRBJ2-3 | -
CASSYPEQFF | TRBV6-5 | 10 | TRBJ2-1 | -
CASRPEADEQYF | TRBV5-1 | 12 | TRBJ2-7 | -
CASSQDTRFPTGELFF | TRBV4-1 | 16 | TRBJ2-2 | -
CASSSGDTQYF | TRBV19 | 11 | TRBJ2-3 | -
CASSPTGHGTDTQYF | TRBV5-1 | 15 | TRBJ2-3 | -
CASRSGQGAYNEQFF | TRBV6-5 | 15 | TRBJ2-1 | TRBD1
CASSLDRRGGRYNEQFF | TRBV7-8 | 17 | TRBJ2-1 | TRBD2
CAWRGQPLSEQFF | TRBV30 | 13 | TRBJ2-1 | TRBD1
CASSPGAYGYTF | TRBV18 | 12 | TRBJ1-2 | -
CASSPDRKSYNEQFF | TRBV11-2 | 15 | TRBJ2-1 | -
CASSLIAGAGETQYF | TRBV7-2 | 15 | TRBJ2-5 | TRBD2
CASSIQEADTQYF | TRBV25-1 | 13 | TRBJ2-3 | -
CASSLWTGHLHF | TRBV7-2 | 12 | TRBJ1-6 | TRBD1
CASSARGTQYF | TRBV9 | 11 | TRBJ2-3 | -
CASSYGERQPQHF | TRBV6-5 | 13 | TRBJ1-5 | -
CASSSEGGGATAQYF | TRBV7-2 | 15 | TRBJ2-3 | TRBD2
CASSPGVGSGNTIYF | TRBV4-3 | 15 | TRBJ1-3 | -
CASNRGQRPGELFF | TRBV5-4 | 14 | TRBJ2-2 | TRBD1
CASSLSGNNEQFF | TRBV7-2 | 13 | TRBJ2-1 | -
CASSLAGDGDYGYTF | TRBV5-1 | 15 | TRBJ1-2 | -
CASRWQGDYGYTF | TRBV6-6 | 13 | TRBJ1-2 | TRBD1
CASSQVGGVGQPQHF | TRBV4-1 | 15 | TRBJ1-5 | -
CASSMMRTPSGNTIYF | TRBV19 | 16 | TRBJ1-3 | -
CASSAGTGHTGELFF | TRBV9 | 15 | TRBJ2-2 | TRBD1
CASGLRQGANRGQETQYF | TRBV12-5 | 18 | TRBJ2-5 | TRBD1
CASKMGPSNEKLFF | TRBV6-5 | 14 | TRBJ1-4 | -
CASSVRPVDEQFF | TRBV9 | 13 | TRBJ2-1 | -
CASRTPGGGNTIYF | TRBV4-1 | 14 | TRBJ1-3 | TRBD1
CASTPTGGREAFF | TRBV27 | 13 | TRBJ1-1 | -
CASSPQTALNTEAFF | TRBV19 | 15 | TRBJ1-1 | -
CSASGGYRGRVTEAFF | TRBV20-1 | 16 | TRBJ1-1 | TRBD1
CASSFRQGSYNSPLHF | TRBV7-9 | 16 | TRBJ1-6 | TRBD1
CASGPGRGAYGYTF | TRBV7-9 | 14 | TRBJ1-2 | -
CASTRDRSYEQYF | TRBV7-9 | 13 | TRBJ2-7 | TRBD1
CASSPGTGWDTEAFF | TRBV5-4 | 15 | TRBJ1-1 | TRBD1
CASSLRGIGEGSPLHF | TRBV7-3 | 16 | TRBJ1-6 | -
CASSSRTGVYEQYF | TRBV5-1 | 14 | TRBJ2-7 | TRBD1
CASSSGEQGVVGTDTQYF | TRBV18 | 18 | TRBJ2-3 | -